The rows below give T cell receptor beta chains drawn from one sample of a study of blood T cell repertoires in COVID-19. Clones were sequenced by immunoSEQ multiplex PCR, and TCRdb holds only the in-frame ones, with some missing. Of under 250,000 clones in the sample, around nine tenths were seen once. The sequenced sample was peripheral blood. The receptors derive from a man in his 60s with COVID-19, enrolled during active disease. Both conserved end residues are part of each CDR3. A D gene is named only where the DNA matches it firmly. Not every row has a clone size; where given, it reads once, few, many or a size class.

j_call	d_call	clone_size	v_call	cdr3_nt	cdr3_aa
TRBJ1-5	TRBD1	.	TRBV18	TGTGCCAGCTCACACGGGACAGGTATCAATCAGCCCCAGCATTTT	CASSHGTGINQPQHF
TRBJ1-5	TRBD1	.	TRBV3-1/TRBV3-2	TGTGCCAGCAGCCACGGGACAGCCCTTAGCAATCAGCCCCAGCATTTT	CASSHGTALSNQPQHF
TRBJ1-2	TRBD1	.	TRBV7-9	TGTGCCAGCAGCCCGACAGGGAGCGGCTATGGCTACACCTTC	CASSPTGSGYGYTF
TRBJ1-1	.	once	TRBV5-4	TGTGCCAGCAGCCTCAGGGGATACACTGAAGCTTTCTTT	CASSLRGYTEAFF
TRBJ2-1	TRBD2	.	TRBV6-5	TGTGCCAGCAGTTTCCAAACGTTCCGCGGGAGGCACGAGCAGTTCTTC	CASSFQTFRGRHEQFF
TRBJ2-3	.	once	TRBV2	TGTGCCAGCCGGCCTGTAGCTAGCACAGATACGCAGTATTTT	CASRPVASTDTQYF
TRBJ2-7	TRBD1	.	TRBV9	TGTGCCAGCAGCGCCGCCGGGACAGGGGGCGCGAGCTACGAGCAGTACTTC	CASSAAGTGGASYEQYF
TRBJ2-1	.	.	TRBV19	TGTGCCAGTAGTCCCCGGGTGGCCAGCCCTTACAATGAGCAGTTCTTC	CASSPRVASPYNEQFF
TRBJ2-7	TRBD1	.	TRBV6-2/TRBV6-3	TGTGCCAGCAGTTACTCGGCAGTAGGACAGGGGAACTACGAGCAGTACTTC	CASSYSAVGQGNYEQYF
TRBJ2-7	TRBD2	few	TRBV7-8	TGTGCCAGCAGCTTAGCGGGCGGGAGGGCCTTCGGCGAGCAGTACTTC	CASSLAGGRAFGEQYF
TRBJ2-1	.	.	TRBV12-5	TGTGCTAGTTCTAGGGAGAGGGCCTACAATGAGCAGTTCTTC	CASSRERAYNEQFF
TRBJ1-2	.	.	TRBV18	TGTGCCAGCTCACCACCGTGGGGCAGAGACTATGGCTACACCTTC	CASSPPWGRDYGYTF
TRBJ2-2	TRBD1	few	TRBV18	TGTGCCAGCTCACCCCGGACAGGGGGCACCGGGGAGCTGTTTTTT	CASSPRTGGTGELFF
TRBJ2-1	TRBD1	.	TRBV15	TGTGCCACCAGCAGACCGGGACAGGGGGGATACAATGAGCAGTTCTTC	CATSRPGQGGYNEQFF
TRBJ2-1	.	.	TRBV11-2	TGTGCCAGCAGCTTAGACATGAATGAGCAGTTCTTC	CASSLDMNEQFF
TRBJ2-3	TRBD2	.	TRBV30	TGTGCCTGGAGTGGTGGACTAGCGGGAGGGCCAGGTAGGACAGATACGCAGTATTTT	CAWSGGLAGGPGRTDTQYF
TRBJ1-1	.	.	TRBV5-5	TGTGCCAGCAGCATGACAGTGAGAGACACTGAAGCTTTCTTT	CASSMTVRDTEAFF
TRBJ2-7	.	.	TRBV7-6	TGTGCCAGCAGCTTAGGGGGAGGGGGGAGCTACGAGCAGTACTTC	CASSLGGGGSYEQYF
TRBJ2-1	TRBD2	.	TRBV7-9	TGTGCCAGCAGCCCGGGACTAGGCCACAATGAGCAGTTCTTC	CASSPGLGHNEQFF
TRBJ1-3	.	few	TRBV6-5	TGTGCCAGCAGTTCGACAGGCCTACCCTCTGGAAACACCATATATTTT	CASSSTGLPSGNTIYF
TRBJ1-1	.	.	TRBV3-1/TRBV3-2	TGTGCCAGCAGCCTAGGGGGAAGGGGGAACACTGAAGCTTTCTTT	CASSLGGRGNTEAFF
TRBJ1-2	TRBD1	.	TRBV5-1	TGCGCCAGCAGCTCAGGCTTCGGTGGACAGGGACTTGGCTACACCTTC	CASSSGFGGQGLGYTF
TRBJ2-1	.	.	TRBV19	TGTGCCAGTAGTATTAGTCACCACTATACCTACAATGAGCAGTTCTTC	CASSISHHYTYNEQFF
TRBJ2-7	.	.	TRBV13	TGTGCCAGCAGCTTAGTAACAGTCTCCTACGAGCAGTACTTC	CASSLVTVSYEQYF
TRBJ1-4	TRBD1	.	TRBV5-5	TGTGCCAGCAACTCCGGACAGGGGGTATCTAATGAAAAACTGTTTTTT	CASNSGQGVSNEKLFF
TRBJ1-4	.	.	TRBV9	TGTGCCAGCAGCGTAGAAGGCAAAGGGAGATTTAATGAAAAACTGTTTTTT	CASSVEGKGRFNEKLFF
TRBJ2-7	TRBD2	.	TRBV7-2	TGTGCCAGCAGCCTCCTGCTAGCGGGAGAGCAGTACTTC	CASSLLLAGEQYF
TRBJ2-4	.	.	TRBV7-2	TGTGCCAGCAGCTTAGGTACCCGGAGAAAAAACATTCAGTACTTC	CASSLGTRRKNIQYF
TRBJ1-3	.	.	TRBV6-1	TGTGCCAGCAGTGGACTCAGGGGCTTGGTAGCTGGAAACACCATATATTTT	CASSGLRGLVAGNTIYF
TRBJ2-5	.	.	TRBV30	TGTGCCTGGAGTGGGAAGACTAGGTCGGAAGAGACCCAGTACTTC	CAWSGKTRSEETQYF
TRBJ1-1	.	.	TRBV3-1/TRBV3-2	TGTGCCAGCAGCCCACCTCCACTTCTGAGGGAAGGGAACACTGAAGCTTTCTTT	CASSPPPLLREGNTEAFF
TRBJ1-1	.	.	TRBV19	TGTGCCAGTAGTACATCCTCCAGGGTTACTGAAGCTTTCTTT	CASSTSSRVTEAFF
TRBJ2-3	TRBD2	.	TRBV6-2/TRBV6-3	TGTGCCAGCAGTTACTCTACGGGGGGGCCCACAGATACGCAGTATTTT	CASSYSTGGPTDTQYF
TRBJ2-5	.	.	TRBV7-9	TGTGCCAGCAGCATCAGTGGGGGGGAGACCCAGTACTTC	CASSISGGETQYF
TRBJ2-1	TRBD1	.	TRBV15	TGTGCCACCAGCAGTCGACAGGGCAATGAGCAGTTCTTC	CATSSRQGNEQFF
TRBJ2-1	.	.	TRBV14	TGTGCCAGCAGCCCAGAAACCGGGACAATAAACGATGAGCAGTTCTTC	CASSPETGTINDEQFF
TRBJ2-7	TRBD2	.	TRBV7-2	TGTGCCAGCAGCTTAACCACTAGCGGGAGGGCCCTCGAGCAGTACTTC	CASSLTTSGRALEQYF
TRBJ1-1	.	.	TRBV15	TGTGCCACCAGCAGAGATCTGATTCTACGGGAGAACACTGAAGCTTTCTTT	CATSRDLILRENTEAFF
TRBJ2-7	.	.	TRBV28	TGTGCCAGCAGTTTGGGGCCCCCATACTCCTACGAGCAGTACTTC	CASSLGPPYSYEQYF
TRBJ2-7	.	.	TRBV5-1	TGCGCCAGCAGGCCCGGGCGGGTCGGGGTCATCTCCTACGAGCAGTACTTC	CASRPGRVGVISYEQYF
TRBJ2-2	TRBD1	few	TRBV2	TGTGCCAGTCATCTTAGGGACAGGGGTTCCGGGGAGCTGTTTTTT	CASHLRDRGSGELFF